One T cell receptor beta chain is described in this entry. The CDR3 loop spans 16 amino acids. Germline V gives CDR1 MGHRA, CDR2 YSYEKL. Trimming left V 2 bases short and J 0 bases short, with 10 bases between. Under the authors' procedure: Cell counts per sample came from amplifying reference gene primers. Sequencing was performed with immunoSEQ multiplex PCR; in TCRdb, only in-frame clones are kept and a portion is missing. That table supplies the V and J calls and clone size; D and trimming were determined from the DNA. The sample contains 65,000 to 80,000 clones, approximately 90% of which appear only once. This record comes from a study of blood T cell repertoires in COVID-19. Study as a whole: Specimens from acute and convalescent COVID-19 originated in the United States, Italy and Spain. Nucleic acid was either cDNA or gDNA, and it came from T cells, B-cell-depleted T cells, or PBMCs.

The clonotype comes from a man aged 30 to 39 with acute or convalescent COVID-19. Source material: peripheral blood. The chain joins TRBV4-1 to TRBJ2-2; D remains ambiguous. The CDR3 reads CASSQNRPANTGELFF. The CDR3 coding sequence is TGCGCCAGCAGCCAAAATCGTCCCGCGAACACCGGGGAGCTGTTTTTT.